What follows describes a single T cell receptor (beta chain). The antigen remains undetermined. The CDR3 is 14 amino acids. Germline CDR1 KGHSH, CDR2 LQKENI. V lost 3 bases, J lost 8 bases, and 8 bases stayed unmatched. PCR was performed using 60 Vbeta and 13 Jbeta primers. Here immunoSEQ multiplex PCR was the method, and the copy in TCRdb shows in-frame clones only, minus some. Here the sample spans roughly 70,000 clones, about four fifths being singletons. The data derive from a study of cytomegalovirus exposure and HLA in healthy donors. Study-level results: The classifier, whose performance was assessed in both the original and validation cohorts, reportedly diagnosed cytomegalovirus status with high specificity and sensitivity. Solely CMV serostatus was available to characterize immune exposure.

This clonotype was obtained from a man aged 18 to 30 in good health and CMV-seronegative. The chain has TRBV18 and TRBJ1-1; 8 nucleotides match TRBD1. Sequenced sample: PBMCs. The CDR3 region is CASSPGQGRGEAFF. For the CDR3, the DNA is TGTGCCAGCTCACCTGGACAGGGCAGGGGAGAAGCTTTCTTT.